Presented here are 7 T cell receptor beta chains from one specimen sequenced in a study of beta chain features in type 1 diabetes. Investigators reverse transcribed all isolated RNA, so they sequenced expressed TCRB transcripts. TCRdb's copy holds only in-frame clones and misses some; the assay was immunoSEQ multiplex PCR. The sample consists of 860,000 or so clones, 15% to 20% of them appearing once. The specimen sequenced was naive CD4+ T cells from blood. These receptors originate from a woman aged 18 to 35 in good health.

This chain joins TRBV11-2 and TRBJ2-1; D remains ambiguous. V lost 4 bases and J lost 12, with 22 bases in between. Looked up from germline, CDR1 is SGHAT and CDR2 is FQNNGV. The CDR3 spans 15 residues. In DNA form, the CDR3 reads TGTGCCAGCAGCTCTGGCGACTCACCTCGTCGCGGGCAGTTCTTC. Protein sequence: CASSSGDSPRRGQFF.

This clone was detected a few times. DNA of the CDR3: TGTGCCACCAGCAGAGTAGGGAGCGGGAGCTCGGGTGAGCAGTTCTTC. Translated: CATSRVGSGSSGEQFF. The chain recombines TRBV15 with TRBJ2-1; 8 nucleotides agree with TRBD2. V trimming: 1 base; J trimming: 9 bases; junction bases outside the gene matches: 11. Germline V CDR1 and CDR2: LNHNV, YYDKDF (reference sequence). This CDR3 has 16 residues.

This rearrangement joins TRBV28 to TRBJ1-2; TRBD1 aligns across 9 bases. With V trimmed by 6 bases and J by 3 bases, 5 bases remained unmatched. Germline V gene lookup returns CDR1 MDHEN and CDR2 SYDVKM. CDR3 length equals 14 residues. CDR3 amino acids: CASRKQGADYGYTF. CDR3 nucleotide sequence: TGTGCCAGCAGGAAACAGGGGGCCGACTATGGCTACACCTTC.

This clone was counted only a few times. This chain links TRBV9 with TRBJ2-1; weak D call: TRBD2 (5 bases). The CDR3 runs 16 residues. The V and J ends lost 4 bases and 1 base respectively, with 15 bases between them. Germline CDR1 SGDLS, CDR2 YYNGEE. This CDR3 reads CASSFLHQRSYNEQFF. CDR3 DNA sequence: TGTGCCAGCAGCTTCCTTCACCAGCGGTCCTACAATGAGCAGTTCTTC.

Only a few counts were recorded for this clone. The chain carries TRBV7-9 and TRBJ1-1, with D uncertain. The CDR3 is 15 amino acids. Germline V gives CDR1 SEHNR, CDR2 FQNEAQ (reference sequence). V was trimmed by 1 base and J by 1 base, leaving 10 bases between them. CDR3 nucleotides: TGTGCCAGCAGCTTAGGTCCGGTAGAGAACACTGAAGCTTTCTTT. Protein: CASSLGPVENTEAFF.

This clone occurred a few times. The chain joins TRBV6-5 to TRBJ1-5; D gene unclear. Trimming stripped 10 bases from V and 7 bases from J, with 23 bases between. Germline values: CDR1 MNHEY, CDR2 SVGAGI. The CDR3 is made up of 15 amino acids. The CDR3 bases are TGTGCCACCAGGCGGTACCCCGAGCTTTTCCAGCCCCAGCATTTT. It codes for CATRRYPELFQPQHF.

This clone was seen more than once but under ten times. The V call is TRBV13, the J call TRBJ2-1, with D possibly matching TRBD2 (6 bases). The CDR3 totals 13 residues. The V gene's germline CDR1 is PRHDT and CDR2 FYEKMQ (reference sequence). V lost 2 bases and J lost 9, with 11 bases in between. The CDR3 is CASSLNLRGEQFF. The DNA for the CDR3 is TGTGCCAGCAGCTTAAATTTGCGGGGTGAGCAGTTCTTC.